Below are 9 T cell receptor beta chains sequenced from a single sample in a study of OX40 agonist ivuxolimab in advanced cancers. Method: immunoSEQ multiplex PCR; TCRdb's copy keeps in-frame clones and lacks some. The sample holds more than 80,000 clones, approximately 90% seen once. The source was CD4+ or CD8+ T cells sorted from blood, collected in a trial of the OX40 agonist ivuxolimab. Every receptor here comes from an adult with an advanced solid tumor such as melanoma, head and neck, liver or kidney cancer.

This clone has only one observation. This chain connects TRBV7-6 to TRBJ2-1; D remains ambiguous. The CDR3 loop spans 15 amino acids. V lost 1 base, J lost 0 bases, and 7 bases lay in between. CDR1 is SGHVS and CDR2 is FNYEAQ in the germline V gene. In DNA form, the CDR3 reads TGTGCCAGCAGCTTAGAGGCTCGCTCCTACAATGAGCAGTTCTTC. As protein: CASSLEARSYNEQFF. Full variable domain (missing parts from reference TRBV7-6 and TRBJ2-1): GAGVSQSPRYKVTKRGQDVALRCDPISGHVSLYWYRQALGQGPEFLTYFNYEAQQDKSGLPNDRFSAERPEGSISTLTIQRTEQRDSAMYRCASSLEARSYNEQFFGPGTRLTVL.

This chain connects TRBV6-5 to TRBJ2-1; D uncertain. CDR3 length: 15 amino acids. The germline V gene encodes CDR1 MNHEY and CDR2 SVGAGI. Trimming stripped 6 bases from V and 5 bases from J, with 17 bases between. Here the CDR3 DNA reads TGTGCCAGCAGCCAGCTCATGGCACCGGACAATGAGCAGTTCTTC. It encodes CASSQLMAPDNEQFF.

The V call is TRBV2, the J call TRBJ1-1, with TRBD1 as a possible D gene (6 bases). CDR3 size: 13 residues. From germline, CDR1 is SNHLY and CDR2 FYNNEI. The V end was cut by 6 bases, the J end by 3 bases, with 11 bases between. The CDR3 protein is CASRREGDTEAFF. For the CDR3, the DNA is TGTGCCAGCAGAAGAGAGGGGGACACTGAAGCTTTCTTT.

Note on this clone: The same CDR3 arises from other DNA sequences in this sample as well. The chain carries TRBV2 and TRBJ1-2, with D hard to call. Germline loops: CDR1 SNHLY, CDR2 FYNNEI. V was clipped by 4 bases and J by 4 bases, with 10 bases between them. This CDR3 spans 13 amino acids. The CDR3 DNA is TGTGCCAGCAGTGTCGACGGAAGCTATGGCTACACCTTC. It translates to CASSVDGSYGYTF.

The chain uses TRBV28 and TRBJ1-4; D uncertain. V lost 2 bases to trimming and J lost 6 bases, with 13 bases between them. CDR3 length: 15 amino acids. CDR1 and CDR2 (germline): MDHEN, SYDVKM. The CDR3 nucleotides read TGTGCCAGCAGTTTAAGTCTGGGGAGAGATGAAAAACTGTTTTTT. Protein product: CASSLSLGRDEKLFF. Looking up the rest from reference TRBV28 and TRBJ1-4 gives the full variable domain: DVKVTQSSRYLVKRTGEKVFLECVQDMDHENMFWYRQDPGLGLRLIYFSYDVKMKEKGDIPEGYSVSREKKERFSLILESASTNQTSMYLCASSLSLGRDEKLFFGSGTQLSVL.

The CDR3 sequence: CASSLDSGKQYF. CDR3 DNA: TGTGCCAGCAGCTTAGACAGCGGGAAGCAGTACTTC. The rearrangement links TRBV11-1 to TRBJ2-7; TRBD2 matches 7 bases. Per germline, CDR1 SGHAT and CDR2 FQDESV (reference sequence). The V segment lost 1 base and the J segment 8 bases; nucleotides outside the gene matches: 2. CDR3 length: 12 residues.

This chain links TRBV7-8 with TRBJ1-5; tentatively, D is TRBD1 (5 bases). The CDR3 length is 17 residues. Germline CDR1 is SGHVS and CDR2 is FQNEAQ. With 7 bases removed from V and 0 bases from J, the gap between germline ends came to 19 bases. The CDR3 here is CASTRDRVRYSNQPQHF. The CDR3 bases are TGTGCCAGCACCCGGGACCGCGTAAGATATAGCAATCAGCCCCAGCATTTT. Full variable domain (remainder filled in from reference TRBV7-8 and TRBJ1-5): GAGVSQSPRYKVAKRGQDVALRCDPISGHVSLFWYQQALGQGPEFLTYFQNEAQLDKSGLPSDRFFAERPEGSVSTLKIQRTQQEDSAVYLCASTRDRVRYSNQPQHFGDGTRLSIL.

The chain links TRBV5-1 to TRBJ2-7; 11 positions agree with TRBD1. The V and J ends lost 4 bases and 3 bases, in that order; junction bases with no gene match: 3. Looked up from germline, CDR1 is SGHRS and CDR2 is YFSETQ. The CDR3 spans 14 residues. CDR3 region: CASSLGTGGYEQYF. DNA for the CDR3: TGCGCCAGCAGCCTTGGGACAGGGGGCTACGAGCAGTACTTC.

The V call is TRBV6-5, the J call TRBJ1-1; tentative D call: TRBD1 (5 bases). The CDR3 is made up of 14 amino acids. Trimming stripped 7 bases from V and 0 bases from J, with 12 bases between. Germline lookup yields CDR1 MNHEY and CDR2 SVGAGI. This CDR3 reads CASTPEGLNTEAFF. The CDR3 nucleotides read TGTGCCAGCACCCCGGAGGGGCTGAACACTGAAGCTTTCTTT.